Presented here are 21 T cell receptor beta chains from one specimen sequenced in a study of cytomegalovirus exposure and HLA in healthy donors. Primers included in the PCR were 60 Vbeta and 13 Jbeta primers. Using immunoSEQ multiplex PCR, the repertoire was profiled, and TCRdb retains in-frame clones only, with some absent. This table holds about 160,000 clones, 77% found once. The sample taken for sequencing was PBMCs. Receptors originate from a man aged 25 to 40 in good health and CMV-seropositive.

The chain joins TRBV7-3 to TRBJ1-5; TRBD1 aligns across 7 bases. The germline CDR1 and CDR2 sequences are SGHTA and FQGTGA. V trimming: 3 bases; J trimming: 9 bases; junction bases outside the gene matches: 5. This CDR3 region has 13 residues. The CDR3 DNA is TGTGCCAGCAGCTTGGAACAGGGGCTGCCCCAGCATTTT. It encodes CASSLEQGLPQHF.

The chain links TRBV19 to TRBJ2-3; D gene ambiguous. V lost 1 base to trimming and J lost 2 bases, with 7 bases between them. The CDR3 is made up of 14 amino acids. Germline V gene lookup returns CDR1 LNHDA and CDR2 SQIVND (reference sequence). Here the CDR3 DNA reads TGTGCCAGTAGTATAGCACTACTCACAGATACGCAGTATTTT. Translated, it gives CASSIALLTDTQYF.

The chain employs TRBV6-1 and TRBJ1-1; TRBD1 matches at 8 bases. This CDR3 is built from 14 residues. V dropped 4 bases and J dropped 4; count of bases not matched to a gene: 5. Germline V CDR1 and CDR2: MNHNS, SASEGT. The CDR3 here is CASSVQGDSTEAFF. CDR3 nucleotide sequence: TGTGCCAGCAGTGTACAGGGGGATAGCACTGAAGCTTTCTTT.

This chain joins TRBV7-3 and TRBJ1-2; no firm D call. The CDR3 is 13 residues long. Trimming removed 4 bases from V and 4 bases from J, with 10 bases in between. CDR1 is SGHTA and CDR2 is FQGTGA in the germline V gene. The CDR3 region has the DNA TGTGCCAGCAGCTCCGGTTCTGCCTATGGCTACACCTTC. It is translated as CASSSGSAYGYTF.

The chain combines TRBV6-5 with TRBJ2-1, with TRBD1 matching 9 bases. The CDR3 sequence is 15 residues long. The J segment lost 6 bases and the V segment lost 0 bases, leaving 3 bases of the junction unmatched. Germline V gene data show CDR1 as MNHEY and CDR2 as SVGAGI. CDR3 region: CASSYSGTGFNEQFF. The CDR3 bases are TGTGCCAGCAGTTACTCCGGGACAGGGTTCAATGAGCAGTTCTTC.

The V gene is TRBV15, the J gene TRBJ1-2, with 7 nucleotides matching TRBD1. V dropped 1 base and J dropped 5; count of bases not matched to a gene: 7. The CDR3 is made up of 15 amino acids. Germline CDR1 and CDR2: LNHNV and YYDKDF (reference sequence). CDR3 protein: CATSRGRGTDYGYTF. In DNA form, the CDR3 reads TGTGCCACCAGCAGAGGTCGGGGGACAGATTATGGCTACACCTTC.

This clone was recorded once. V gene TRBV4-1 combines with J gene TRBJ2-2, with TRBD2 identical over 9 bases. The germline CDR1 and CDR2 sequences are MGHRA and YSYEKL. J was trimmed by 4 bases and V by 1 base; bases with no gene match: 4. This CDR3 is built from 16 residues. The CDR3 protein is CASSQAGLATTGELFF. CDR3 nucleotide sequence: TGCGCCAGCAGCCAAGCTGGACTAGCGACCACCGGGGAGCTGTTTTTT.

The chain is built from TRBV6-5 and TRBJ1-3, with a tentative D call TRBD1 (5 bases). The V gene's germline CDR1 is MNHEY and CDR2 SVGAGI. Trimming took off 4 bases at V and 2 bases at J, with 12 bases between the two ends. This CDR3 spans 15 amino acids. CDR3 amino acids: CASSSRASAGNTIYF. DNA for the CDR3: TGTGCCAGCAGTTCCAGGGCTTCAGCTGGAAACACCATATATTTT.

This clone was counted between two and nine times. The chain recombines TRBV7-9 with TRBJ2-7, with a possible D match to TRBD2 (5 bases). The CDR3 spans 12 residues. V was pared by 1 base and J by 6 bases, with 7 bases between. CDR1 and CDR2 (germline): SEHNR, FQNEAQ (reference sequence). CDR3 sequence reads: CASSLGRGEQYF. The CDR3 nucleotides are TGTGCCAGCAGCTTAGGCCGGGGCGAGCAGTACTTC.

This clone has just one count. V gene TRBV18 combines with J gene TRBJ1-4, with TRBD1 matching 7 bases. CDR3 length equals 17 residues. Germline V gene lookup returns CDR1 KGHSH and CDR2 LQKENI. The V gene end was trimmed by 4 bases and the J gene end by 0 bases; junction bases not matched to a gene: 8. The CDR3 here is CASSLKLQGATNEKLFF. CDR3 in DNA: TGTGCCAGCTCACTCAAATTGCAGGGGGCAACTAATGAAAAACTGTTTTTT.

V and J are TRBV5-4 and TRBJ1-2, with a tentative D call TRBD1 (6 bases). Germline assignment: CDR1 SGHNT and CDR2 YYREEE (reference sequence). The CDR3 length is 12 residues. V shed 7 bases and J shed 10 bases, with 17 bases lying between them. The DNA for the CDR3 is TGTGCCAGCCGTTTACAGGGTTCTTTCTACACCTTC. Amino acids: CASRLQGSFYTF. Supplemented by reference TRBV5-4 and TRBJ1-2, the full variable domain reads ETGVTQSPTHLIKTRGQQVTLRCSSQSGHNTVSWYQQALGQGPQFIFQYYREEENGRGNFPPRFSGLQFPNYSSELNVNALELDDSALYLCASRLQGSFYTFGSGTRLTVV.

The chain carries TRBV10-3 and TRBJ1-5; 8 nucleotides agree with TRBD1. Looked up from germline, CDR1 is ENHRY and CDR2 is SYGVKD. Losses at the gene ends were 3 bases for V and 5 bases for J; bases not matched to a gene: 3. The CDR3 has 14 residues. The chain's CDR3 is CAISEDRGYQPQHF. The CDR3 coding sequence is TGTGCCATCAGTGAAGACAGGGGTTATCAGCCCCAGCATTTT.

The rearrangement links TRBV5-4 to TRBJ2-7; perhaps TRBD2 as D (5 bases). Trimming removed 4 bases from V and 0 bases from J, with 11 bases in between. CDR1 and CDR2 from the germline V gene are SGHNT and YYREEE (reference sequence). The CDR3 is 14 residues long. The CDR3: CASSPEAASYEQYF. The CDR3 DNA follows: TGTGCCAGCAGCCCGGAGGCAGCCTCCTACGAGCAGTACTTC.

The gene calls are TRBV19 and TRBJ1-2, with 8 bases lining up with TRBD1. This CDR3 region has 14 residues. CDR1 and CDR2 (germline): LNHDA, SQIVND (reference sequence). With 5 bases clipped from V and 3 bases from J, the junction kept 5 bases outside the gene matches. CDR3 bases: TGTGCCAGTAGTGCCCGACAGGGGTACTATGGCTACACCTTC. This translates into CASSARQGYYGYTF.

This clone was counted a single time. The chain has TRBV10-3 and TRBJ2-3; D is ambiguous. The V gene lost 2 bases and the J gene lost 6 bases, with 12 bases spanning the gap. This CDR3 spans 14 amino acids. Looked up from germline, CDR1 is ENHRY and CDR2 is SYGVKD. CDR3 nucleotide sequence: TGTGCCATCAGTGAGGAAGCTGCCAGGGATACGCAGTATTTT. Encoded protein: CAISEEAARDTQYF.

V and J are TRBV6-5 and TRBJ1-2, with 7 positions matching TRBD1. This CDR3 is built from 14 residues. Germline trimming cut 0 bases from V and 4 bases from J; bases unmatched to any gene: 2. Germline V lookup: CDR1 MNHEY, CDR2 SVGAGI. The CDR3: CASSYSPGGYGYTF. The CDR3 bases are TGTGCCAGCAGTTACTCTCCAGGGGGCTATGGCTACACCTTC.

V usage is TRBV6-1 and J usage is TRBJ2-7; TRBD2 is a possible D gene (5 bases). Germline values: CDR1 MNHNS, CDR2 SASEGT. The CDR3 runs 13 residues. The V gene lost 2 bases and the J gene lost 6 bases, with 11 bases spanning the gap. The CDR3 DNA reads TGTGCCAGCAGTGAAAACGGAGGTCGCGAGCAGTACTTC. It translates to CASSENGGREQYF.

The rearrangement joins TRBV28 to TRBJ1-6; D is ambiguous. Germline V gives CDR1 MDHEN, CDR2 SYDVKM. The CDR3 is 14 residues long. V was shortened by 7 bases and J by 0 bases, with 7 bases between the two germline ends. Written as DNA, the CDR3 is TGTGCCAGCATCGGGAGCTCCTATAATTCACCCCTCCACTTT. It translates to CASIGSSYNSPLHF. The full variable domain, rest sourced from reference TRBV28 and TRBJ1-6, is DVKVTQSSRYLVKRTGEKVFLECVQDMDHENMFWYRQDPGLGLRLIYFSYDVKMKEKGDIPEGYSVSREKKERFSLILESASTNQTSMYLCASIGSSYNSPLHFGNGTRLTVT.

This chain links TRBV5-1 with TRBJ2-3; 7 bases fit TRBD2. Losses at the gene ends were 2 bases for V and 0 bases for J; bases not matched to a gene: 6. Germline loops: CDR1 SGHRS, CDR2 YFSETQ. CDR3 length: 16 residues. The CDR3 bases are TGCGCCAGCAGCTTTGGGACTATTGCAAGCACAGATACGCAGTATTTT. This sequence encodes CASSFGTIASTDTQYF.

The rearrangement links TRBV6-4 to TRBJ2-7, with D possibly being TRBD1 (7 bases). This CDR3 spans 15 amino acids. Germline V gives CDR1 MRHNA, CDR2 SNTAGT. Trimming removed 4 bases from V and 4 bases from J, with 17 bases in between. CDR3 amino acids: CASSGGGGRVYEQYF. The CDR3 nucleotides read TGTGCCAGCAGTGGCGGAGGGGGCAGGGTGTACGAGCAGTACTTC.

This chain's CDR3 is CASSLRGGGYSNQPQHF. The CDR3 bases are TGTGCCAGCAGCCTTAGGGGGGGTGGCTATAGCAATCAGCCCCAGCATTTT. The chain has TRBV5-6 and TRBJ1-5; maybe TRBD1 (6 bases). Germline loops: CDR1 SGHDT, CDR2 YYEEEE. The CDR3 sequence is 17 residues long. V shed 4 bases and J shed 0 bases, with 17 bases lying between them.